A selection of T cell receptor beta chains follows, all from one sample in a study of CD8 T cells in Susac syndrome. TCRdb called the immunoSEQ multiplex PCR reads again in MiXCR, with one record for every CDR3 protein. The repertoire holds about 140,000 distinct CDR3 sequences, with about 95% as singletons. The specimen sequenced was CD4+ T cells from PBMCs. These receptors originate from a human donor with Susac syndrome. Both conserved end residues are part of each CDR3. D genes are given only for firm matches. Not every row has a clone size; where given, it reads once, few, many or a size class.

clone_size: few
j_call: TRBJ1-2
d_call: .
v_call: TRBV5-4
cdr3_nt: TGTGCCAGCAGCTTGGCGGGTCCGTATGGCTACACCTTC
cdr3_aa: CASSLAGPYGYTF

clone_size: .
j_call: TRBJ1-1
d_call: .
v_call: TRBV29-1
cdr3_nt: TGCAGCGTTGAAGATGCGACAGACGCTTTCTTT
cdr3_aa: CSVEDATDAFF

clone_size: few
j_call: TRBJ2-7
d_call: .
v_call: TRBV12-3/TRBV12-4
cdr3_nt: TGTGCCAGCAGTCCGGGGACAAGGACCTACGAGCAGTACTTC
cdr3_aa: CASSPGTRTYEQYF

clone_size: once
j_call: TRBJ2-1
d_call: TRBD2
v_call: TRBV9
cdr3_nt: TGTGCCAGCAGCGTAGTTAGCGGGTCCACGGGTGAGCAGTTCTTC
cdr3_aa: CASSVVSGSTGEQFF

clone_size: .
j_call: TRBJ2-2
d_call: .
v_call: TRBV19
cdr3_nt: TGTGCCAGTAGGCGTTCGAACACCGGGGAGCTGTTTTTT
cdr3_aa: CASRRSNTGELFF

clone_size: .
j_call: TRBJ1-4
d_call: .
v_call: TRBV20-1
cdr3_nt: TGCAGTGCTGGGGACAACGGCCAGGCTAAACTGTTTTTT
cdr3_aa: CSAGDNGQAKLFF

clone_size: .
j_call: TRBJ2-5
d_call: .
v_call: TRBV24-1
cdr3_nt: TGTGCCACCAGTGATTTCGGCGGGGACGGATGGCGAGAGACCCAGTACTTC
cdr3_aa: CATSDFGGDGWRETQYF

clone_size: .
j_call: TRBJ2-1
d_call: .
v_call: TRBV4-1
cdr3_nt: TGCGCCAGCAGCCAAGATCAGGGGTACTACAATGAGCAGTTCTTC
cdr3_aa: CASSQDQGYYNEQFF

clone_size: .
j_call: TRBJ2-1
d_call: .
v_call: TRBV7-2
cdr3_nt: TGTGCCAGCAGCGGGGGCGGTGAGCAGTTCTTC
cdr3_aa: CASSGGGEQFF

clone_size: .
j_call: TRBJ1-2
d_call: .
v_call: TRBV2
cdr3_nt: TGTGCCAGCAGCCTGACGAGGTCGGGCTACACCTTC
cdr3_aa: CASSLTRSGYTF

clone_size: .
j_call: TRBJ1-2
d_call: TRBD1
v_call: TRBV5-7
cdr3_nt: TGTGCCAGCAGCCTGGGACAGGGGGGCCTTGGCTACACCTTC
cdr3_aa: CASSLGQGGLGYTF